Each of the 21 T cell receptor beta chains below was sequenced from the same sample in a study of cytomegalovirus exposure and HLA in healthy donors. Researchers ran the PCR with 60 Vbeta and 13 Jbeta primers. Assay: immunoSEQ multiplex PCR; the TCRdb copy retains only in-frame clones and omits some. Seen here are over 150,000 clones, about 90% observed once, and the top ten hold more than 0.2%. Sequencing used PBMCs. All receptors derive from a girl in the first two years of life in good health and CMV-seronegative.

This rearrangement joins TRBV5-5 to TRBJ2-5, with 9 nucleotides matching TRBD2. The germline gives CDR1 SGHKS, CDR2 YYEKEE (reference sequence). Trimming took 4 bases from V and 1 from J; bases not matched to a gene: 11. The CDR3 runs to 17 residues. As DNA, the CDR3 is TGTGCCAGCAGCCCCAGTGGGAGCGGGGGGTTCCAAGAGACCCAGTACTTC. This gives the protein CASSPSGSGGFQETQYF.

The chain is built from TRBV20-1 and TRBJ2-3; possible D gene TRBD1, 5 bases. The CDR3 is 11 residues long. Germline lookup yields CDR1 DFQATT and CDR2 SNEGSKA (reference sequence). The V and J ends lost 6 bases and 5 bases respectively, with 9 bases between them. The CDR3 nucleotides are TGCAGTGCAAGGGGCGTAGATACGCAGTATTTT. As protein: CSARGVDTQYF.

The chain couples TRBV5-1 to TRBJ2-1; TRBD2 is a possible D gene (6 bases). V was cut by 3 bases and J by 0 bases, with 22 bases left in between. The CDR3 length is 19 residues. CDR1 is SGHRS and CDR2 is YFSETQ in the germline V gene. This chain's CDR3 is CASSYRVGGYLSSYNEQFF. The CDR3 bases are TGCGCCAGCAGCTACCGGGTCGGGGGTTACCTGAGCTCCTACAATGAGCAGTTCTTC.

The chain joins TRBV9 to TRBJ2-1; TRBD1 matches 8 bases. V dropped 0 bases and J dropped 4; count of bases not matched to a gene: 3. The CDR3 has 15 residues. CDR1 SGDLS and CDR2 YYNGEE come from the germline V gene. The CDR3, as DNA: TGTGCCAGCAGCGTAGCTACAGGGGGGTACAATGAGCAGTTCTTC. Residues: CASSVATGGYNEQFF.

The chain carries TRBV6-4 and TRBJ1-3; D is possibly TRBD1 (6 bases). V was cut by 0 bases and J by 2 bases, with 14 bases left in between. This CDR3 has 17 residues. Germline V CDR1 and CDR2: MRHNA, SNTAGT. CDR3 nucleotides: TGTGCCAGCAGTGACTCGATAGGGGGATTGGCTGGAAACACCATATATTTT. This encodes CASSDSIGGLAGNTIYF.

This chain links TRBV2 with TRBJ2-6; TRBD2 might be the D (6 bases). V gave up 4 bases and J gave up 0 bases, with 10 bases separating them. Germline lookup yields CDR1 SNHLY and CDR2 FYNNEI. The CDR3 consists of 16 residues. CDR3 DNA: TGTGCCAGCAGTGCTCGGGGGAGCTCTGGGGCCAACGTCCTGACTTTC. It codes for CASSARGSSGANVLTF.

The chain combines TRBV5-8 with TRBJ1-5, with D uncertain. CDR1 SGHTS and CDR2 YDEGEE come from the germline V gene. The V and J ends lost 0 bases and 0 bases respectively, with 4 bases between them. This CDR3 comprises 14 residues. CDR3 nucleotides: TGTGCCAGCAGCTTGGGCTATAGCAATCAGCCCCAGCATTTT. Amino acid sequence: CASSLGYSNQPQHF.

The DNA of the CDR3 is TGTGCCAGCAGCTTGGTGGGGGCAGGGGGCGGGACGGGGAATGAGCAGTTCTTC. Translating gives CASSLVGAGGGTGNEQFF. The rearrangement links TRBV5-4 to TRBJ2-1, with 8 bases identical to TRBD1. The CDR3 runs to 18 residues. In germline, CDR1 is SGHNT, CDR2 YYREEE (reference sequence). J was trimmed by 7 bases and V by 0 bases; bases with no gene match: 15. Supplemented by reference TRBV5-4 and TRBJ2-1, the full variable domain reads ETGVTQSPTHLIKTRGQQVTLRCSSQSGHNTVSWYQQALGQGPQFIFQYYREEENGRGNFPPRFSGLQFPNYSSELNVNALELDDSALYLCASSLVGAGGGTGNEQFFGPGTRLTVL.

The chain couples TRBV9 to TRBJ2-4; TRBD2 is a possible D gene (5 bases). V was clipped by 5 bases and J by 1 base, with 13 bases between them. The CDR3 totals 15 residues. Per germline, CDR1 SGDLS and CDR2 YYNGEE. This CDR3 reads CASSTGSGAKNIQYF. CDR3 coding DNA: TGTGCCAGCAGTACGGGGAGTGGGGCCAAAAACATTCAGTACTTC.

The chain uses TRBV4-1 and TRBJ2-5; D is uncertain. V lost 1 base and J lost 4, with 10 bases in between. Germline loops: CDR1 MGHRA, CDR2 YSYEKL. This CDR3 region has 14 residues. CDR3 DNA sequence: TGCGCCAGCAGCCAAGGGTTTATCGGAGAGACCCAGTACTTC. It is translated as CASSQGFIGETQYF.

The chain combines TRBV6-5 with TRBJ1-2, with 12 bases that match TRBD1. Germline V gives CDR1 MNHEY, CDR2 SVGAGI. CDR3 length: 15 amino acids. V was pared by 4 bases and J by 7 bases, with 7 bases of the junction left unmatched. The CDR3 DNA sequence: TGTGCCAGCAGTTCCCCGGGACAGGGGGCTGGTGGCTACACCTTC. It codes for CASSSPGQGAGGYTF.

The chain is built from TRBV7-8 and TRBJ2-7, with 14 bases aligning to TRBD2. This CDR3 is 19 amino acids long. Germline CDR1 is SGHVS and CDR2 is FQNEAQ. The V and J ends lost 5 bases and 0 bases, in that order; junction bases with no gene match: 12. The CDR3 DNA reads as TGTGCCAGCAGCCCCCGACAGGGACTAGCGGGAGCCTCCTCCTACGAGCAGTACTTC. This gives the protein CASSPRQGLAGASSYEQYF.

The rearrangement joins TRBV7-9 to TRBJ1-1, with D perhaps TRBD1 (6 bases). Germline CDR1 is SEHNR and CDR2 is FQNEAQ (reference sequence). The CDR3 length is 14 residues. Trimming took off 3 bases at V and 1 base at J, with 9 bases between the two ends. In nucleotides, the CDR3 is TGTGCCAGCAGCTTGGGACACGGGAACACTGAAGCTTTCTTT. This translates into CASSLGHGNTEAFF.

This sequence joins TRBV7-8 and TRBJ2-1; 8 bases are shared with TRBD2. The ends lost 5 bases at V and 6 bases at J; junction bases unmatched: 12. Germline CDR1 SGHVS, CDR2 FQNEAQ. CDR3 length: 16 residues. The CDR3 DNA reads as TGTGCCAGCAGCGTTTTCGGGGGGGGTTCTGGCAATGAGCAGTTCTTC. Protein sequence: CASSVFGGGSGNEQFF. The full variable domain, its missing parts supplied by reference TRBV7-8 and TRBJ2-1, is GAGVSQSPRYKVAKRGQDVALRCDPISGHVSLFWYQQALGQGPEFLTYFQNEAQLDKSGLPSDRFFAERPEGSVSTLKIQRTQQEDSAVYLCASSVFGGGSGNEQFFGPGTRLTVL.

CDR3: CASSFVAGGPDTQYF. The CDR3 region has the DNA TGTGCCAGCAGTTTTGTGGCGGGGGGACCAGATACGCAGTATTTT. The V gene is TRBV27, the J gene TRBJ2-3; 8 nucleotides match TRBD2. The CDR3 totals 15 residues. CDR1 MNHEY and CDR2 SMNVEV come from the germline V gene (reference sequence). V lost 3 bases, J lost 4 bases, and 6 bases stayed unmatched.

The V and J genes are TRBV30 and TRBJ1-2, with 7 positions matching TRBD1. CDR3 size: 14 residues. CDR1 and CDR2 (germline): GTSNPN, SVGIG (reference sequence). V trimming: 0 bases; J trimming: 2 bases; junction bases outside the gene matches: 3. The CDR3 bases are TGTGCCTGGAGTGTAGGACAGGAGAACTATGGCTACACCTTC. Amino acid sequence: CAWSVGQENYGYTF.

This chain links TRBV30 with TRBJ2-7; the D is unclear. The CDR3 length is 12 residues. Germline V gene data show CDR1 as GTSNPN and CDR2 as SVGIG (reference sequence). Trimming left V 1 base short and J 0 bases short, with 4 bases between. The CDR3 sequence is CAWSDSSYEQYF. The DNA for the CDR3 is TGTGCCTGGAGTGATAGCTCCTACGAGCAGTACTTC. The whole variable domain, filled in from reference TRBV30 and TRBJ2-7, reads SQTIHQWPATLVQPVGSPLSLECTVEGTSNPNLYWYRQAAGRGLQLLFYSVGIGQISSEVPQNLSASRPQDRQFILSSKKLLLSDSGFYLCAWSDSSYEQYFGPGTRLTVT.

The chain uses TRBV30 and TRBJ1-6; no reliable D call. CDR3 length: 15 residues. The V and J ends lost 2 bases and 8 bases respectively, with 16 bases between them. The germline gives CDR1 GTSNPN, CDR2 SVGIG (reference sequence). The CDR3 DNA reads TGTGCCTGGAGTCGTCCCCCAGTATATGATTCACCCCTCCACTTT. Translating gives CAWSRPPVYDSPLHF. The entire variable domain, with the rest obtained from reference TRBV30 and TRBJ1-6, is as follows: SQTIHQWPATLVQPVGSPLSLECTVEGTSNPNLYWYRQAAGRGLQLLFYSVGIGQISSEVPQNLSASRPQDRQFILSSKKLLLSDSGFYLCAWSRPPVYDSPLHFGNGTRLTVT.

The gene calls are TRBV4-1 and TRBJ2-2, with D unclear. CDR3 size: 17 residues. V was shortened by 2 bases and J by 0 bases, with 13 bases between the two germline ends. Per the germline V gene, CDR1 is MGHRA and CDR2 is YSYEKL. CDR3 protein: CASSQIVADTNTGELFF. CDR3 nucleotide sequence: TGCGCCAGCAGCCAAATCGTAGCTGATACGAACACCGGGGAGCTGTTTTTT.

The chain recombines TRBV6-1 with TRBJ2-1; no clear D. V dropped 2 bases and J dropped 7 bases, with 9 bases sitting between them. Germline values: CDR1 MNHNS, CDR2 SASEGT. The CDR3 is 13 amino acids. The DNA for the CDR3 is TGTGCCAGCAGTGAACTCGGAGAAAATGAGCAGTTCTTC. This translates into CASSELGENEQFF.

This chain connects TRBV4-2 to TRBJ2-5, with TRBD2 matching over 8 bases. The J segment lost 4 bases and the V segment lost 1 base, leaving 8 bases of the junction unmatched. The germline gives CDR1 LGHNA, CDR2 YNFKEQ. CDR3 length: 16 residues. Written as DNA, the CDR3 is TGTGCCAGCAGCCAAGCGTTAGCGGGACGGGGAGAGACCCAGTACTTC. Its translation: CASSQALAGRGETQYF.